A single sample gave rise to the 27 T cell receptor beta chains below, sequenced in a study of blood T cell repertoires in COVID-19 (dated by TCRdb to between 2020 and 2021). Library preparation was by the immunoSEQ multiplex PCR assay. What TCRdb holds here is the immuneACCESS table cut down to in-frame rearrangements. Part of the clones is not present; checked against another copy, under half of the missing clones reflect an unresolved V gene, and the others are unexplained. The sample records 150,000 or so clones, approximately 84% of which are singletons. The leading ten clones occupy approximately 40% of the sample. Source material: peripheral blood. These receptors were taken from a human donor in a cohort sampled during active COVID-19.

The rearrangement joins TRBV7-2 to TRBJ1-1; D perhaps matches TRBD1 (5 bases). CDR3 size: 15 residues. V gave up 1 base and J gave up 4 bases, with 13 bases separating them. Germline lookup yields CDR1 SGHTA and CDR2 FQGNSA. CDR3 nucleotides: TGTGCCAGCAGCTTAGATGTGGGGGGACGCACTGAAGCTTTCTTT. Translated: CASSLDVGGRTEAFF.

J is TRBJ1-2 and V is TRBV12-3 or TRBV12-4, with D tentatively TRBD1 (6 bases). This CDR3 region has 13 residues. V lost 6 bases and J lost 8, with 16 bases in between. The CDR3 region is CASRPSGTQGYTF. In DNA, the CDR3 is TGTGCCAGCAGACCTTCAGGGACACAGGGCTACACCTTC.

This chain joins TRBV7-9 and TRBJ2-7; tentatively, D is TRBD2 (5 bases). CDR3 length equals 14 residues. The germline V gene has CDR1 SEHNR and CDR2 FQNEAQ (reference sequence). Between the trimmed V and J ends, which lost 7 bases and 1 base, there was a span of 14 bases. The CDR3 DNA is TGTGCCAGCACCCACGGGAAGTCTTCCTACGAGCAGTACTTC. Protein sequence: CASTHGKSSYEQYF.

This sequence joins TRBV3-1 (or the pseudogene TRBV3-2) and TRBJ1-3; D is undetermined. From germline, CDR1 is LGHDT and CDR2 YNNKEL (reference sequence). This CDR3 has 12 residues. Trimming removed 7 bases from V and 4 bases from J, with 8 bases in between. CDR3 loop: CASKLFGNTIYF. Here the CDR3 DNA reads TGTGCCAGCAAGCTGTTCGGAAACACCATATATTTT.

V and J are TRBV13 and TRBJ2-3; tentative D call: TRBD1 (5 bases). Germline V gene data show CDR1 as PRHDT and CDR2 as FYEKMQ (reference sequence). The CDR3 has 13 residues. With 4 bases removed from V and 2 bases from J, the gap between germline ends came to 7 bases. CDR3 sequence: CASSWGNTDTQYF. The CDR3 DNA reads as TGTGCCAGCAGCTGGGGCAACACAGATACGCAGTATTTT.

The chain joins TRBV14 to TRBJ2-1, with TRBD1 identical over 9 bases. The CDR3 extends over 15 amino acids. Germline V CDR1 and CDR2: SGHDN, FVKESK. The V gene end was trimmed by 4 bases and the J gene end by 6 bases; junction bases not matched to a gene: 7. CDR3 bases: TGTGCCAGCAGCCCTCGGGACAGGGTAACCAATGAGCAGTTCTTC. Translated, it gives CASSPRDRVTNEQFF.

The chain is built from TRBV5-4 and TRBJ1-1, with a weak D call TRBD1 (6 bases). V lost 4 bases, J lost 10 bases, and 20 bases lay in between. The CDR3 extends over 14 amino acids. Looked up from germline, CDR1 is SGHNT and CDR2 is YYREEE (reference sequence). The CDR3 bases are TGTGCCAGCAGCCTGGCCTCAGCCGGACAGACAGCTTTCTTT. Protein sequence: CASSLASAGQTAFF.

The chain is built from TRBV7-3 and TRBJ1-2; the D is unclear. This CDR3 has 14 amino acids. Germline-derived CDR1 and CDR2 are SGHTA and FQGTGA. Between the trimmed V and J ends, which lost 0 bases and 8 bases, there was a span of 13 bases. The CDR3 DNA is TGTGCCAGCAGCTTAACCCGAGACAACCGGGGCTACACCTTC. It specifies CASSLTRDNRGYTF.

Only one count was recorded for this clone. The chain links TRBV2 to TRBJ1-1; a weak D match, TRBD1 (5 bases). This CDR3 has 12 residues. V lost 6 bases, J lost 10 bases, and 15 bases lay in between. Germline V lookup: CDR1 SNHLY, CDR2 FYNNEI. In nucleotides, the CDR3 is TGTGCCAGCAGCGAGGCCGAGCAGGGAGCTTTCTTT. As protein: CASSEAEQGAFF. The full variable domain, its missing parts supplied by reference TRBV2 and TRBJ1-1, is EPEVTQTPSHQVTQMGQEVILRCVPISNHLYFYWYRQILGQKVEFLVSFYNNEISEKSEIFDDQFSVERPDGSNFTLKIRSTKLEDSAMYFCASSEAEQGAFFGQGTRLTVV.

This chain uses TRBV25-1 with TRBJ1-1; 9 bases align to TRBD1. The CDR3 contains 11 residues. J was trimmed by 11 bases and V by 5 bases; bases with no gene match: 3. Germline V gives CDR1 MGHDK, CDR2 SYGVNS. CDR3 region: CASSPGTGAFF. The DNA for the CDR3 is TGTGCCAGCAGTCCCGGGACAGGGGCTTTCTTT.

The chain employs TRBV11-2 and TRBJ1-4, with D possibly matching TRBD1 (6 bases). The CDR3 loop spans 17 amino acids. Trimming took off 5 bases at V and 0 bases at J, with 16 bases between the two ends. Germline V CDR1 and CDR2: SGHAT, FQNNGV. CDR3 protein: CASSRRGSTATNEKLFF. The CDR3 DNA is TGTGCCAGCAGCCGTAGGGGGAGTACGGCAACTAATGAAAAACTGTTTTTT.

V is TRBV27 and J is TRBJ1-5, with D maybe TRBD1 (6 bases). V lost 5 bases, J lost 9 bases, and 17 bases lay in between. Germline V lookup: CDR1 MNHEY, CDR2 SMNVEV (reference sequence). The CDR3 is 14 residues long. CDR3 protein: CASSHGQRTWPQHF. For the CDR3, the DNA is TGTGCCAGCAGTCACGGACAGCGTACGTGGCCCCAGCATTTT.

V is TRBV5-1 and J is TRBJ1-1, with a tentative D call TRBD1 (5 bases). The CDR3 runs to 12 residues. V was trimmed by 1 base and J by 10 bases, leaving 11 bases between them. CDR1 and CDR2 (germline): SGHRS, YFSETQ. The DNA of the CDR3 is TGCGCCAGCAGCTTGCCCGGGCAGGGAGCTTTCTTT. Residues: CASSLPGQGAFF.

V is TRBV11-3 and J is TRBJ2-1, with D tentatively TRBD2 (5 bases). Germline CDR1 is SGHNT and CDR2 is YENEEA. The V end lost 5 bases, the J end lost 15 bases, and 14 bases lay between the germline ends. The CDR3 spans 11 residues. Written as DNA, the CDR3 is TGTGCCAGCAGCGAGAGGGAGTATCTGTTCTTC. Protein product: CASSEREYLFF.

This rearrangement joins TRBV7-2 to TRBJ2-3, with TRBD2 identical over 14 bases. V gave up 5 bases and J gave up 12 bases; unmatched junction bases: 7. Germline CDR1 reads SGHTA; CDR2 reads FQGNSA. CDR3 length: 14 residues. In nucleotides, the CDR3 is TGTGCCAGCAGCAGGGGACTAGCGGGGGAGCCTCAGTATTTT. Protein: CASSRGLAGEPQYF. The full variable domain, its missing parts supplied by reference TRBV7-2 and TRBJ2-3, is GAGVSQSPSNKVTEKGKDVELRCDPISGHTALYWYRQSLGQGLEFLIYFQGNSAPDKSGLPSDRFSAERTGGSVSTLTIQRTQQEDSAVYLCASSRGLAGEPQYFGPGTRLTVL.

In nucleotides, the CDR3 is TGTGCCATCAGCCCCGTGGGCGGACAGTCAGATACGCAGTATTTT. It encodes CAISPVGGQSDTQYF. This chain connects TRBV10-3 to TRBJ2-3; possibly TRBD1 for D (6 bases). The length of the CDR3 is 15 residues. Deletions cut 6 bases from V and 4 bases from J, with 17 bases between. Per germline, CDR1 ENHRY and CDR2 SYGVKD.

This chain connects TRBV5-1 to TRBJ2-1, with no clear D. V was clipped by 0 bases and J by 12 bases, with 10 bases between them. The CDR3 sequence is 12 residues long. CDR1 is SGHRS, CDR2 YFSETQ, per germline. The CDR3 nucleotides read TGCGCCAGCAGCTTGGTTGGTGAGTGGCAGTTCTTC. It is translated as CASSLVGEWQFF.

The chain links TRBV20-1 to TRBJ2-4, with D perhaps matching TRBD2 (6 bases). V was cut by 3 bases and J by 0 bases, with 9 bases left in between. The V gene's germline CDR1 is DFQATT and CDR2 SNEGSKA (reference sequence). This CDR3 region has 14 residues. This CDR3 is CSASRGSAKNIQYF. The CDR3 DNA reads TGCAGTGCTAGTCGGGGGTCAGCCAAAAACATTCAGTACTTC.

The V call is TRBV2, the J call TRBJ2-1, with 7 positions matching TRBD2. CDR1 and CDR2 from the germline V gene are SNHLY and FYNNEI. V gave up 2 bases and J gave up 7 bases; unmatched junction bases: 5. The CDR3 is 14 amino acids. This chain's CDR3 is CASSERRGWNEQFF. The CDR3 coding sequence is TGTGCCAGCAGTGAAAGGCGGGGGTGGAATGAGCAGTTCTTC.

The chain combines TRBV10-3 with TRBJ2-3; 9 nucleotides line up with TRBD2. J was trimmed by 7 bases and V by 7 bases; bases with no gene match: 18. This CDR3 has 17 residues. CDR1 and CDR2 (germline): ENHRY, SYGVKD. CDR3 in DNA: TGTGCCATCACCTCTTCTTTCTTGCGGGAGGGCCCCTATACGCAGTATTTT. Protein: CAITSSFLREGPYTQYF.

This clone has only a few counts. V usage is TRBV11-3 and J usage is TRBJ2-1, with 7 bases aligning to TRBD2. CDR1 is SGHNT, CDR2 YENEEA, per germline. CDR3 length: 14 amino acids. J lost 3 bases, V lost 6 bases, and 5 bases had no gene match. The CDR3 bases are TGTGCCAGCAGGGCGGGAGCGGTCTACAATGAGCAGTTCTTC. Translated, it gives CASRAGAVYNEQFF.

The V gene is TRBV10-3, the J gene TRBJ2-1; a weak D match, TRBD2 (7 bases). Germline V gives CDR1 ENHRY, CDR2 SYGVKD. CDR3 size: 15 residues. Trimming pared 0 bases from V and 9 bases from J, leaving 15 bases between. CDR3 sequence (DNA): TGTGCCATCAGTGAGTCGTGGGAGGGGGTTGGTGAGCAGTTCTTC. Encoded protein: CAISESWEGVGEQFF.

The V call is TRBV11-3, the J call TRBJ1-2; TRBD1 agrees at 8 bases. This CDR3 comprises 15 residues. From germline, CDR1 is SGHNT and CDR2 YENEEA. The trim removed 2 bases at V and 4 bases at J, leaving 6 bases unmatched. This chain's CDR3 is CASSLRTGWAYGYTF. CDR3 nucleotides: TGTGCCAGCAGCTTAAGGACAGGGTGGGCCTATGGCTACACCTTC.

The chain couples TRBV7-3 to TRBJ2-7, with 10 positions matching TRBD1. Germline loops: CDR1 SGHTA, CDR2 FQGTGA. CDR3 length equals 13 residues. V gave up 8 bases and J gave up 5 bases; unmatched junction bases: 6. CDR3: CASRRDRGHEQYV. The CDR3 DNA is TGTGCCAGCCGCCGGGACAGGGGCCACGAGCAGTACGTC.

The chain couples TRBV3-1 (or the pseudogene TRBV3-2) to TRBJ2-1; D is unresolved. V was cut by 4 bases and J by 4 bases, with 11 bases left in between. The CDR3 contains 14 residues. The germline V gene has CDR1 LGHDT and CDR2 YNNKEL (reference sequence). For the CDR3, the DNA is TGTGCCAGCAGCCTCTCCCGGGTATACAATGAGCAGTTCTTC. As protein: CASSLSRVYNEQFF.

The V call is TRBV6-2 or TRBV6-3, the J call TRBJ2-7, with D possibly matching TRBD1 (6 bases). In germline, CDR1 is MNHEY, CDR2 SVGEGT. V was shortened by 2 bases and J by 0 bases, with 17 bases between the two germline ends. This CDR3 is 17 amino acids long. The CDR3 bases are TGTGCCAGCAGTTACCCCCCCTGGGGGCGCGGCTCCTACGAGCAGTACTTC. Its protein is CASSYPPWGRGSYEQYF.

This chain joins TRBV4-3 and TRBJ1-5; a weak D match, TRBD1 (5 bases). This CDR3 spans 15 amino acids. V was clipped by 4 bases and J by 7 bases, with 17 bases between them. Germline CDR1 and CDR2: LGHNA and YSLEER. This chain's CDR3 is CASSLTRGGIQPQHF. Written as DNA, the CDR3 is TGCGCCAGCAGCCTTACCCGGGGGGGGATCCAGCCCCAGCATTTT.